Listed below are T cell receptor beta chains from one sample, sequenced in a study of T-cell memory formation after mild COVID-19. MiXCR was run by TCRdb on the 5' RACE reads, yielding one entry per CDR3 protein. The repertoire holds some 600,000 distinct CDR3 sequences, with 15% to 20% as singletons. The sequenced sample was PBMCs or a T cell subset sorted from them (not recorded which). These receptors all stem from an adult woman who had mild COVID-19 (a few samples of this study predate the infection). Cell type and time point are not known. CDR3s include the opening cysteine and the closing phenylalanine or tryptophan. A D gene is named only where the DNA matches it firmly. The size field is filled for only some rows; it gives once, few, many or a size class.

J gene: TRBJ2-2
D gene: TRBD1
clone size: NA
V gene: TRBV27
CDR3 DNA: TGTGCCAGCAGTTCCCTTAATCCCCGGGGACAGATCACCGGGGAGCTGTTTTTT
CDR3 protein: CASSSLNPRGQITGELFF

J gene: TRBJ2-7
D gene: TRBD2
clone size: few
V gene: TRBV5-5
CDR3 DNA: TGTGCCAGCAGCTCGGGGACTACCGAATACGAGCAGTACTTC
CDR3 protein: CASSSGTTEYEQYF

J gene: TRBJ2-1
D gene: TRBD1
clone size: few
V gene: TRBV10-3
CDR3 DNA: TGTGCCAGCCACCCTTCGACAGGGATCTCCTACAATGAGCAGTTCTTC
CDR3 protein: CASHPSTGISYNEQFF

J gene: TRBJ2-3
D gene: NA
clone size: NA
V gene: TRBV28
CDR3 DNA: TGTGCCAGCAACTCGAGGCCACAGCTCCGTACGCAGTATTTT
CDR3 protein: CASNSRPQLRTQYF

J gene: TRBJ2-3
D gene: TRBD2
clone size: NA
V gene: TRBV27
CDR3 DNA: TGTGCCAGCAGTTCTCGACTAGCGGCAGATACGCAGTATTTT
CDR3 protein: CASSSRLAADTQYF

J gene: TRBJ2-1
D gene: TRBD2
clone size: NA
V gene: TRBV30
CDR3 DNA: TGTGCCTGGTGTCGACTAGCGGACGATGAGCAGTTCTTC
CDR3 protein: CAWCRLADDEQFF

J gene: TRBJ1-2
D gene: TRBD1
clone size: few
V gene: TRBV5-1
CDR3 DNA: TGCGCCAGCAGGGGCGAGGACAGGCGAAGCTATGGCTACACCTTC
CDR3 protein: CASRGEDRRSYGYTF

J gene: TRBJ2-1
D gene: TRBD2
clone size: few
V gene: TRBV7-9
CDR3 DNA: TGTGCCAGCACCCTAGCGGGGCCCTACAATGAGCAGTTCTTC
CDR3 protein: CASTLAGPYNEQFF

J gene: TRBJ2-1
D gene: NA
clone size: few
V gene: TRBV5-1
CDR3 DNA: TGCGCCAGCAGCTCGACAGGCAACGCTTACAATGAGCAGTTCTTC
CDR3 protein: CASSSTGNAYNEQFF

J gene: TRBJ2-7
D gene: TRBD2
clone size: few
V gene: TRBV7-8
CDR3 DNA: TGTGCCAGCAGCTTAGGGGCAGCGGGAGACCTCTCCTACGAGCAGTACTTC
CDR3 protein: CASSLGAAGDLSYEQYF

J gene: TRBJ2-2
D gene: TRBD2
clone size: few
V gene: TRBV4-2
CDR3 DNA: TGTGCCAGCAGCCAAGAAAGCGGGGGACACACCGGGGAGCTGTTTTTT
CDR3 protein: CASSQESGGHTGELFF

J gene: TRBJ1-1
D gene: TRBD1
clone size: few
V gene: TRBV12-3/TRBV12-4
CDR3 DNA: TGTGCCAGCAGTTCGGAGACAGGGGGCCTCACTGAAGCTTTCTTT
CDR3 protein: CASSSETGGLTEAFF

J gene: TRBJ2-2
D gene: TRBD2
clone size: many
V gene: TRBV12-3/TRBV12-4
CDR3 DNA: TGTGCCAGCAGTTCCCCCAGGACTAGAGGGACCGGGGAGCTGTTTTTT
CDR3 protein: CASSSPRTRGTGELFF

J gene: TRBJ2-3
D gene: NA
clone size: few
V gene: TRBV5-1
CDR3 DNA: TGCGCCAGCAGGAAGGACAGGGGACTAGCGAGCCGAGCAGATACGCAGTATTTT
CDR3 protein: CASRKDRGLASRADTQYF

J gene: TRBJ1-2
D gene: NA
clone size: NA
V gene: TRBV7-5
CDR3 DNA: NA
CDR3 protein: CISVPEAQGQKYYGYTF

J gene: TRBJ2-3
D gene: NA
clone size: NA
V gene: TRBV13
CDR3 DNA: TGTGCCAGCCGACTAGAGGGGGGGCTTGTAGATACGCAGTATTTT
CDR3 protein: CASRLEGGLVDTQYF

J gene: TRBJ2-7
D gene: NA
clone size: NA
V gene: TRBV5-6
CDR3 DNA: TGTGCCAGCAGCTTGGGGGCAGCCTCAAGTTCCGGCGAGCAGTACTTC
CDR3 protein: CASSLGAASSSGEQYF

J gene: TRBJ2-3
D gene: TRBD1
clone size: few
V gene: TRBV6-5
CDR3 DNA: TGTGCCAGCAGTTACTCGACAGGGGTAGATACGCAGTATTTT
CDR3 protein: CASSYSTGVDTQYF

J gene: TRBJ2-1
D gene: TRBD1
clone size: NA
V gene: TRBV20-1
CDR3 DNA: TGCAGTGCTCGAAAGGAAGGGGGCGCCTACAATGAGCAGTTCTTC
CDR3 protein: CSARKEGGAYNEQFF

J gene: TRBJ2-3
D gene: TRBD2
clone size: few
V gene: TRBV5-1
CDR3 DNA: TGCGCCAGCAGCTTGGGACTAGCGTTCTCAGATACGCAGTATTTT
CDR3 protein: CASSLGLAFSDTQYF

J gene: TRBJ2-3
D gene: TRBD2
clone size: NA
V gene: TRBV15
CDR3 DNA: TGTGCCACCAGCAGGAAGGGTATCTCGGGGGGAAGAGATACGCAGTATTTT
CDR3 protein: CATSRKGISGGRDTQYF

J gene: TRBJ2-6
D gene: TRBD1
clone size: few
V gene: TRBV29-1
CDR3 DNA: TGCAGCGTTGGTGACAGACAGGGACCGAGCTCTGGGGCCAACGTCCTGACTTTC
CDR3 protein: CSVGDRQGPSSGANVLTF

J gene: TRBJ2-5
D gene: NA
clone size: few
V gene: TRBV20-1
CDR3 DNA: TGCAGTGCTTACACAGGGAAAGGAGAGACCCAGTACTTC
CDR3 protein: CSAYTGKGETQYF

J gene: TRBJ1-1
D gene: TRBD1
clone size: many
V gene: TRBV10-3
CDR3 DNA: TGTGCCATCAGTGATCAGGGGGGACGAGAGACTGAAGCTTTCTTT
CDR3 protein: CAISDQGGRETEAFF

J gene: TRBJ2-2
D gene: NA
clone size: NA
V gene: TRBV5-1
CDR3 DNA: TGCGCCAGCAGCTTGGTCCGGGTGAACACCGGGGAGCTGTTTTTT
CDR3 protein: CASSLVRVNTGELFF

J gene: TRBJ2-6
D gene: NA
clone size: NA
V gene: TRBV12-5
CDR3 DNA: TGTGCTAGTGACGGAGCTGGGGCCAACGTCCTGACTTTC
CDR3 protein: CASDGAGANVLTF

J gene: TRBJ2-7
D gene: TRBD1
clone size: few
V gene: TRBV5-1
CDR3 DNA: TGCGCCAGCAGCTCGGACCGGGACAGGGTCTCCTACGAGCAGTACTTC
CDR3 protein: CASSSDRDRVSYEQYF

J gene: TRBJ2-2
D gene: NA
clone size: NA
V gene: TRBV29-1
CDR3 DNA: TGCAGCGTTGCAGGGGGGGACACCGGGGAGCTGTTTTTT
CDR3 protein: CSVAGGDTGELFF

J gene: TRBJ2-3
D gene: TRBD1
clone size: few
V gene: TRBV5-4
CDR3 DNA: TGTGCCAGCAGCGGCGGGACAGGGGGTGGAGATACGCAGTATTTT
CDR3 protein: CASSGGTGGGDTQYF

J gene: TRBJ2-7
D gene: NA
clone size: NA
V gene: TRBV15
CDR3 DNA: TGTGCCACCAGCAGAGATGGGGGGCAGGGGACTAAGGAGTACTTC
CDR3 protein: CATSRDGGQGTKEYF

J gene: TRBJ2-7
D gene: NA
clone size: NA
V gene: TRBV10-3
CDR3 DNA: TGTGCCATCAGTGAGTCGAATTCCCCAGGGCTGGACTTC
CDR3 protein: CAISESNSPGLDF

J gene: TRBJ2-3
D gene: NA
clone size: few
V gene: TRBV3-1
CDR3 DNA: TGTGCCAGCAGCCAAGTATCCACTTGGGGCACAGATACGCAGTATTTT
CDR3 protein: CASSQVSTWGTDTQYF

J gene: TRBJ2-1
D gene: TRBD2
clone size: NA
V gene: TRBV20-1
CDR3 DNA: TGCAGTGCTAGAGATCCTCTAGCGGGGAGTTTCGGTGAGCAGTTCTTC
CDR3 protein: CSARDPLAGSFGEQFF

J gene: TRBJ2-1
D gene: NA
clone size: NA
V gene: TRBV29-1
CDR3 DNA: TGCAGCGTTGAGGAATTCGGGGCCGTACGTGGAAATGAGCAGTTCTTC
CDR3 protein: CSVEEFGAVRGNEQFF

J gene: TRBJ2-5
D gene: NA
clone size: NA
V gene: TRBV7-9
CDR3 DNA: TGTGCCAGCGAGCAACAAGAGACCCAGTACTTC
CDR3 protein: CASEQQETQYF

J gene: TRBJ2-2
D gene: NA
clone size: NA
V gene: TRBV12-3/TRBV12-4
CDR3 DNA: TGTGCCAGCACTCTATTCGGGGGTACGAACACCGGGGAGCTGTTTTTT
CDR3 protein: CASTLFGGTNTGELFF

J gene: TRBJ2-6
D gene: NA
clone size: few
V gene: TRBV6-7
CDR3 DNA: TGTGCCAGCAGTCTCCAATCGGGAGACTCTGGGGCCAACGTCCTGACTTTC
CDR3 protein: CASSLQSGDSGANVLTF

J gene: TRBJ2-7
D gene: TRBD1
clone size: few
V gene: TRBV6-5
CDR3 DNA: TGTGCCAGCAGCCTAAGTCCCGGGACAGACGTAACCTACGAGCAGTACTTC
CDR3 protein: CASSLSPGTDVTYEQYF

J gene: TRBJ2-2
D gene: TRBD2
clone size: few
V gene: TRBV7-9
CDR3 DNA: TGTGCCAGCAGCCACGGGAGGGCCGGGGAGCTGTTTTTT
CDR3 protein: CASSHGRAGELFF

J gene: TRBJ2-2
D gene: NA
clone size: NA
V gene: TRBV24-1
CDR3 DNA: TGTGCCACCAGTGATGGCGGCAGGGGCCCGCGAGCCACCGGGGAGCTGTTTTTT
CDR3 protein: CATSDGGRGPRATGELFF

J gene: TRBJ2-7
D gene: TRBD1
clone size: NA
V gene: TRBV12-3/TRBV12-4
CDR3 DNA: TGTGCCAGCAGTGTCGGACAGGGGGGGACCTACGAGCAGTACTTC
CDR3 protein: CASSVGQGGTYEQYF

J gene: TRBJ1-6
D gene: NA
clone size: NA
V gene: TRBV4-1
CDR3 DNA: TGCGCCAGCAGCCAAGTCGGGCGGTCGAATAATTCACCCCTCCACTTT
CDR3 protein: CASSQVGRSNNSPLHF

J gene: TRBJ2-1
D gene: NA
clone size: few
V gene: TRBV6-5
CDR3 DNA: TGTGCCAGCAGTTATTTGACTAGTTACGACAATGAGCAGTTCTTC
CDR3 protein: CASSYLTSYDNEQFF

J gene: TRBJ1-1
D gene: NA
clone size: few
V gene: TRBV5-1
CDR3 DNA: TGCGCCAGCAGAGCCCGACAGAACACTGAAGCTTTCTTT
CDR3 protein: CASRARQNTEAFF

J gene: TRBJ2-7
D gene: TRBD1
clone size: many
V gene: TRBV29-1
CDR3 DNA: TGCAGCGTTGGGACAGGGGCCTACGAGCAGTACTTC
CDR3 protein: CSVGTGAYEQYF

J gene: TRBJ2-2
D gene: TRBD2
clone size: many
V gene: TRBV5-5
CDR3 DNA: TGTGCCAGCAGCTTGTTCACTAGCGGGACCCCAGCGGGAGCCGGGGAGCTGTTTTTT
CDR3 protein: CASSLFTSGTPAGAGELFF